This TCR beta chain was found in a study of T cells in Graves' hyperthyroidism and ophthalmopathy. CDR1 is MNHEY and CDR2 is SVGAGI in the germline V gene. The trim removed 1 base at V and 7 bases at J, leaving 10 bases unmatched. The CDR3 has 16 residues. This clonotype showed up many times. These patients, aged 18 to 65, had recently diagnosed hyperthyroidism lasting under 2 months. The PBMCs studied were ones that came from 8.5 to 10 ml fresh peripheral blood. Amplification yielded TCR beta CDR3 regions, with RNA transcripts as the source. HTBI primers were employed in a first-round RT-PCR of the TCR CDR3. TCRdb ran MiXCR on the multiplex PCR reads and lists one entry per CDR3 protein. The repertoire holds 600,000 to 750,000 distinct CDR3 sequences, with 17% as singletons.

Sequencing was performed on blood. The V call is TRBV6-5, the J call TRBJ2-5, with 9 nucleotides matching TRBD1. The clonotype originates from a man aged 45-60 years with Graves' hyperthyroidism. The CDR3: CASSYFPRDRESTQYF. The CDR3 DNA reads TGTGCCAGCAGTTACTTTCCCCGGGACAGGGAGTCGACCCAGTACTTC.